This TCR beta chain came from a study of blood T cell repertoires in COVID-19. Across the study: The United States, Italy and Spain provided the acute and convalescent COVID-19 samples.

The trim removed 1 base at V and 7 bases at J, leaving 6 bases unmatched. The CDR3 is made up of 16 amino acids. Germline V CDR1 and CDR2: MGHRA, YSYEKL. Original processing methods: Amplification from reference gene primers served as the basis for estimated nucleated cell counts. Sequencing used immunoSEQ multiplex PCR; TCRdb keeps in-frame clones, though not all of them. That table supplies the V and J calls and clone size; D and trimming were determined from the DNA. The table shows 95,000 to 150,000 clones, with roughly 79% occurring only once. The J gene is TRBJ1-4, the V gene TRBV4-1; 10 positions match TRBD1. The sequenced sample was peripheral blood. This sequence originates from a human donor in a cohort sampled during active COVID-19. CDR3 amino acids: CASSQADRGGSEKLFF. For the CDR3, the DNA is TGCGCCAGCAGCCAAGCGGACAGGGGGGGGAGTGAAAAACTGTTTTTT.